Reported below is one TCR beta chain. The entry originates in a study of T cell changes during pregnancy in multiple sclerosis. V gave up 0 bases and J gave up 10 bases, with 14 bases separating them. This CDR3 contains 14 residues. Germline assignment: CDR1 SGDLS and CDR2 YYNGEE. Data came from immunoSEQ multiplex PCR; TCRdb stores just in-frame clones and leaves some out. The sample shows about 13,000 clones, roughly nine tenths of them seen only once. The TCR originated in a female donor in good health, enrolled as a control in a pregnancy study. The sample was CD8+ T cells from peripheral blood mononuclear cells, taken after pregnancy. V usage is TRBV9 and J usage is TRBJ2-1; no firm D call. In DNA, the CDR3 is TGTGCCAGCAGCGTAGGTTCCGCGCTTAGAGAGCAGTTCTTC. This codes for CASSVGSALREQFF.